This T cell receptor beta chain was sequenced in a study of CD8 T cells in ankylosing spondylitis. General study findings and limits: Disease-linked clones reportedly concentrated significantly in matched ankylosing spondylitis synovial fluid. Ankylosing spondylitis blood appeared to be characterized by a TCR beta motif of 8 or 9 highly homologous variants. Past studies reported some motif variants in reactive arthritis synovial fluid and blood.

Libraries for TCR beta were made by quantitative 5'-RACE with molecular barcodes. TCRdb called the 5' RACE reads again in MiXCR, with one record for every CDR3 protein. The table lists under 200,000 distinct CDR3 sequences, around 13% of them singletons, with approximately 10% in the top ten. This clonotype appeared many times. Its target is not known. Looked up from germline, CDR1 is SQVTM and CDR2 is ANQGSEA. This CDR3 comprises 14 residues. The V gene end was trimmed by 6 bases and the J gene end by 0 bases; junction bases not matched to a gene: 8. The chain has TRBV29-1 and TRBJ2-7; TRBD2 matches 7 bases. The source material was blood, either unsorted or a sorted T cell fraction (not recorded which). This clonotype originated in a female donor with ankylosing spondylitis or in good health (not recorded which). This CDR3 reads CSVGGRGSSYEQYF. CDR3 DNA sequence: TGCAGCGTCGGAGGGAGGGGAAGCTCCTACGAGCAGTACTTC.